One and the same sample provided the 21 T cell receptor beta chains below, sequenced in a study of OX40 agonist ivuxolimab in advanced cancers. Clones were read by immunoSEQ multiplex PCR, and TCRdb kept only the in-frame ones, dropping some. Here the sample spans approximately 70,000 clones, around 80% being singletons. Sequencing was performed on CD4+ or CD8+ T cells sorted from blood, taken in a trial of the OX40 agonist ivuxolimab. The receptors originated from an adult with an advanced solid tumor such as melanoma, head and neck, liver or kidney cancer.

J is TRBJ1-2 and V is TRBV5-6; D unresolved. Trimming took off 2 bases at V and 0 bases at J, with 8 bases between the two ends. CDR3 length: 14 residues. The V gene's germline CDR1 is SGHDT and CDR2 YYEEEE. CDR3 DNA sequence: TGTGCCAGCAGCTTTACTAATCCTAACTATGGCTACACCTTC. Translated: CASSFTNPNYGYTF.

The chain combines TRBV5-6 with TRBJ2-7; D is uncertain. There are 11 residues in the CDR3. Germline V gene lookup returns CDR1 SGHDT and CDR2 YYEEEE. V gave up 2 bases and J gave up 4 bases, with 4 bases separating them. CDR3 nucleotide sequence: TGTGCCAGCAGCTTCAAATACGAGCAGTACTTC. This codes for CASSFKYEQYF.

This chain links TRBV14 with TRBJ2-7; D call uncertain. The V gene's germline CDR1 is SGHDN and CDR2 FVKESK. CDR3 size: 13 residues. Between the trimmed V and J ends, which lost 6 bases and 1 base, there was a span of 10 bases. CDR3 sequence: CASRSDKSYEQYF. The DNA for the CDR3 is TGTGCCAGCAGGTCAGACAAGTCCTACGAGCAGTACTTC.

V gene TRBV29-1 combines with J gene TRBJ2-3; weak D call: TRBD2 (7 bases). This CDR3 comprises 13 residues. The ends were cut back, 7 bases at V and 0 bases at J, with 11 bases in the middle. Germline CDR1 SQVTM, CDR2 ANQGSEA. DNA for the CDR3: TGCAGCGCGGGGGGCCGGAGCACAGATACGCAGTATTTT. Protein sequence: CSAGGRSTDTQYF.

The CDR3 reads CASSSRDRNGYTF. The CDR3, as DNA: TGTGCCAGCAGTTCCCGGGACAGGAATGGCTACACCTTC. V and J are TRBV27 and TRBJ1-2; 8 bases agree with TRBD1. V lost 4 bases, J lost 6 bases, and 4 bases stayed unmatched. CDR1 and CDR2 (germline): MNHEY, SMNVEV (reference sequence). The CDR3 consists of 13 residues.

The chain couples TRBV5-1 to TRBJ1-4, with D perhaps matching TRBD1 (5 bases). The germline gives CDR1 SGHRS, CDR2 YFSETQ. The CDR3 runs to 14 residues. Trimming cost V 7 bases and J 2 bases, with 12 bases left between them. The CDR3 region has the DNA TGCGCCAGCCGAAGACAGCCCACTAATGAAAAACTGTTTTTT. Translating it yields CASRRQPTNEKLFF. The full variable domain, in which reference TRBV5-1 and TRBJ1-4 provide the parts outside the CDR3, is KAGVTQTPRYLIKTRGQQVTLSCSPISGHRSVSWYQQTPGQGLQFLFEYFSETQRNKGNFPGRFSGRQFSNSRSEMNVSTLELGDSALYLCASRRQPTNEKLFFGSGTQLSVL.

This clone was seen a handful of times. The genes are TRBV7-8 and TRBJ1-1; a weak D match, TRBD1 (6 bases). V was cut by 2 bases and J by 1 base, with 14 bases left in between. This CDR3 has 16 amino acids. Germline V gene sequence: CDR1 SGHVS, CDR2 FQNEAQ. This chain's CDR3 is CASSLIRGRGNTEAFF. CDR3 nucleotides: TGTGCCAGCAGCTTAATCAGGGGAAGAGGGAACACTGAAGCTTTCTTT. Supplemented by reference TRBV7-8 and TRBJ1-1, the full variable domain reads GAGVSQSPRYKVAKRGQDVALRCDPISGHVSLFWYQQALGQGPEFLTYFQNEAQLDKSGLPSDRFFAERPEGSVSTLKIQRTQQEDSAVYLCASSLIRGRGNTEAFFGQGTRLTVV.

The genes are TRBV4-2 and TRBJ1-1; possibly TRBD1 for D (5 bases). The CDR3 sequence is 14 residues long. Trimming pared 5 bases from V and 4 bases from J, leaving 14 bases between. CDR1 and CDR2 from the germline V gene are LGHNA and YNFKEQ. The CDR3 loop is CASSSIAGGTEAFF. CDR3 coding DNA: TGTGCCAGCAGCTCGATTGCGGGGGGCACTGAAGCTTTCTTT.

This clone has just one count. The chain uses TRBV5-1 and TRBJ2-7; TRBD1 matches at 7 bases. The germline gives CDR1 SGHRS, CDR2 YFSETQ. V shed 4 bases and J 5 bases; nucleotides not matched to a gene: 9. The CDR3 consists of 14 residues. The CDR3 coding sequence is TGCGCCAGCAGCAGGTCAGGGGGTCTAAACGAGCAGTACTTC. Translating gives CASSRSGGLNEQYF.

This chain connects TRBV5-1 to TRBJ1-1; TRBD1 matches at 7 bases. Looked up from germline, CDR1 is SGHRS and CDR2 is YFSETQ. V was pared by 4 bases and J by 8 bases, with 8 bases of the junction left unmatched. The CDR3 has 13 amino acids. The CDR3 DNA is TGCGCCAGCAGCGGGGGGGACAGACACGAAGCTTTCTTT. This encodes CASSGGDRHEAFF.

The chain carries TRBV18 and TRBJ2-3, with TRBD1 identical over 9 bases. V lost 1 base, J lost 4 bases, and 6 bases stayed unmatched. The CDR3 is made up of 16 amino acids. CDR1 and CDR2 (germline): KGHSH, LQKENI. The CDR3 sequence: CASSPQGTGIADTQYF. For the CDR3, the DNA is TGTGCCAGCTCACCACAGGGGACAGGGATAGCAGATACGCAGTATTTT. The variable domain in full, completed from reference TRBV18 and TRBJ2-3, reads NAGVMQNPRHLVRRRGQEARLRCSPMKGHSHVYWYRQLPEEGLKFMVYLQKENIIDESGMPKERFSAEFPKEGPSILRIQQVVRGDSAAYFCASSPQGTGIADTQYFGPGTRLTVL.

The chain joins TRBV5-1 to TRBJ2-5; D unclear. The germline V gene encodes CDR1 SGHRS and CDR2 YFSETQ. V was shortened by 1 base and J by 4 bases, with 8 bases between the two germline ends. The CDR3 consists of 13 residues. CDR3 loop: CASSLKSIETQYF. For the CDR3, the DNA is TGCGCCAGCAGCTTGAAGTCCATAGAGACCCAGTACTTC.

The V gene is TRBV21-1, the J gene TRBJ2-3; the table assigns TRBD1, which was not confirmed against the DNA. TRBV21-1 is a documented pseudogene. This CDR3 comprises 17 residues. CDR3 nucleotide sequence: TGTGCCAGCAGCAAAGGGGGCAGGACAGGGGAAACAGATACGCAGTATTTT. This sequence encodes CASSKGGRTGETDTQYF.

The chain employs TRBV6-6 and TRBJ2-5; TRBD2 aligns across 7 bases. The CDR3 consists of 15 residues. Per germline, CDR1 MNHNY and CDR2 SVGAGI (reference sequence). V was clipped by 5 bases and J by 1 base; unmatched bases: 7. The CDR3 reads CASSTLGGGQETQYF. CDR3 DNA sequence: TGTGCCAGCAGTACTCTGGGGGGGGGCCAAGAGACCCAGTACTTC.

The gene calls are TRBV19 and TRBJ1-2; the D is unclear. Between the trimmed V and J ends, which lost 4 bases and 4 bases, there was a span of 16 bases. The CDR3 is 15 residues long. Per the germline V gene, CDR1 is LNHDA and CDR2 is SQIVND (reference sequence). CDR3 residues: CASSRSEGGVYGYTF. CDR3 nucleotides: TGTGCCAGTAGTAGGAGTGAGGGAGGAGTCTATGGCTACACCTTC.

The CDR3 nucleotides are TGTGCCAGCAGCGTTTGGACCTCGGGACATTCTAACTCCTACGAGCAGTACTTC. Translated, it gives CASSVWTSGHSNSYEQYF. The chain couples TRBV5-4 to TRBJ2-7; D is possibly TRBD1 (6 bases). V was clipped by 4 bases and J by 0 bases, with 23 bases between them. The CDR3 length is 18 residues. Germline loops: CDR1 SGHNT, CDR2 YYREEE (reference sequence).

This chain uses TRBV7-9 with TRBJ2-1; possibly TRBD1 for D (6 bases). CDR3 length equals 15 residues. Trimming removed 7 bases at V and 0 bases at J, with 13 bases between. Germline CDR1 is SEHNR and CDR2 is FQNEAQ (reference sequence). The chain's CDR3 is CASTRGISSYNEQFF. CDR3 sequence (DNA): TGTGCCAGCACGAGGGGGATAAGCTCCTACAATGAGCAGTTCTTC. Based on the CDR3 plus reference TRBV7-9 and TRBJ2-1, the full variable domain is DTGVSQNPRHKITKRGQNVTFRCDPISEHNRLYWYRQTLGQGPEFLTYFQNEAQLEKSRLLSDRFSAERPKGSFSTLEIQRTEQGDSAMYLCASTRGISSYNEQFFGPGTRLTVL.

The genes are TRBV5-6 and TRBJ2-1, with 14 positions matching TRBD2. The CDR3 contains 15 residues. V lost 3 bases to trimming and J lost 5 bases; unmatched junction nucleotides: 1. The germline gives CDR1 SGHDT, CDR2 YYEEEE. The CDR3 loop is CASSWGLAGDNEQFF. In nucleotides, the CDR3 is TGTGCCAGCAGCTGGGGACTAGCGGGAGACAATGAGCAGTTCTTC.

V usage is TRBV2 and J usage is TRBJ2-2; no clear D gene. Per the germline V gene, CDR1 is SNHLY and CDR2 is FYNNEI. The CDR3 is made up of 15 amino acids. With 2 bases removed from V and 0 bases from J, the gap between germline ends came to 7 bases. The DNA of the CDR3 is TGTGCCAGCAGTGAACGCCTAGCGAACACCGGGGAGCTGTTTTTT. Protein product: CASSERLANTGELFF.

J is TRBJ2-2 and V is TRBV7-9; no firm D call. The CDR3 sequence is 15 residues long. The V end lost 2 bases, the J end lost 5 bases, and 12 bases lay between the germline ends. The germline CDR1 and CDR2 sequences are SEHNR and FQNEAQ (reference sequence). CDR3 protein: CASSLMGFGTGELFF. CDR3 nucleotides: TGTGCCAGCAGCTTAATGGGATTCGGGACCGGGGAGCTGTTTTTT.

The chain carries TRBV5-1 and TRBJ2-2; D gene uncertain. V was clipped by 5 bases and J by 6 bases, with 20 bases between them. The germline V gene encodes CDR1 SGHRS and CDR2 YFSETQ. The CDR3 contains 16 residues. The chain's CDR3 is CASSWASSPGAGELFF. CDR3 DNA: TGCGCCAGCAGTTGGGCGTCCAGTCCTGGAGCCGGGGAGCTGTTTTTT.